The clone carrying this TCR beta chain has at least ten counts. This entry belongs to a study of blood T cell repertoires in COVID-19. The repertoire was sequenced with immunoSEQ multiplex PCR; TCRdb's copy has only in-frame clones and lacks some. The sample includes a few hundred thousand clones, roughly 90% of them seen just once. V dropped 0 bases and J dropped 2 bases, with 10 bases sitting between them. The CDR3 has 15 amino acids. Germline V gene lookup returns CDR1 MNHEY and CDR2 SVGAGI. The chain couples TRBV6-5 to TRBJ1-1; perhaps TRBD1 as D (5 bases). The sequence was obtained from a man younger than 40 with acute or convalescent COVID-19. The specimen sequenced was peripheral blood. DNA for the CDR3: TGTGCCAGCAGTTACTCGACGACAGTTAACACTGAAGCTTTCTTT. As protein: CASSYSTTVNTEAFF.